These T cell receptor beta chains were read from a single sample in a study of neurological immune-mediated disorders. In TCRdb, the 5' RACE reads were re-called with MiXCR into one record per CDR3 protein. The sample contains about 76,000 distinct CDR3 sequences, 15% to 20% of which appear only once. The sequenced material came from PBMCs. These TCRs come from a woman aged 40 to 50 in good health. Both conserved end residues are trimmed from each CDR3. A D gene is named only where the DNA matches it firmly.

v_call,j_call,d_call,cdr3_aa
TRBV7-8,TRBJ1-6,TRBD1,ASSTTGGRGSYNSPLH
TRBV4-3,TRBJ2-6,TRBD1,ASSQAGGSGANVLT
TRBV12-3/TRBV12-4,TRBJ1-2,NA,ASSLARGDYGYT
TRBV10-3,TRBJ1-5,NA,AISESGGVGSNQPQH
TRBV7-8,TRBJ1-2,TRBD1,ASSFRTGGYT
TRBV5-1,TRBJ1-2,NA,ASSLANTHSYGYT
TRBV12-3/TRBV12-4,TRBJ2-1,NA,ASRRGTRGF
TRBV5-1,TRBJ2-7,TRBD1,ASSLGGLGQGAYEQC
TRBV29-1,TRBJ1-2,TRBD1,SARTGGLLS
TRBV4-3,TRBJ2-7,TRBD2,ASSQDRSGGFYEQY
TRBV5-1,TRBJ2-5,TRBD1,ASSWTGMVGTQY
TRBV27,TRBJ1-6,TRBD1,ASSLETGGNSPLH
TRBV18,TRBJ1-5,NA,ASSPLEDQPQH
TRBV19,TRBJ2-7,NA,ASSKTGPLLEQY
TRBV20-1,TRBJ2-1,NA,SARAPTENEQF
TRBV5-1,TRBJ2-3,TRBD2,ASSSGLAGTQY
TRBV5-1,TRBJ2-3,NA,ASSLDGMSTDTQY
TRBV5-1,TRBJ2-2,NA,ASSSPGQNTGELF
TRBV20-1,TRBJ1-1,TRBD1,SAPIGTAVEAF
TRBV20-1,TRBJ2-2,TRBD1,SARAGQGFGGELF
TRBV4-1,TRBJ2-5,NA,ASSQYLGRGTQQETQY
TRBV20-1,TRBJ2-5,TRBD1,SAREAGTGGRETQY
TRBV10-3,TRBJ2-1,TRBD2,AISERASGGDNEQF
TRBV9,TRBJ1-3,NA,ASSVEGGEAGNTIY
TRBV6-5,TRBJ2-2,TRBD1,ASSRGQGRGSAGELF
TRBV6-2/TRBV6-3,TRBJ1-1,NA,ASSRGGAEPGEAF
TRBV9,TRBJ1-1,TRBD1,ASTPSRTGDEAF
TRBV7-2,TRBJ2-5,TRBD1,ASSPGQGGGETQY
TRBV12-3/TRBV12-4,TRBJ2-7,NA,ASSSPGQGVVEQY
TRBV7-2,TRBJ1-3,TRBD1,ASSKAGQGANTIY
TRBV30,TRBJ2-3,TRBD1,AWSPGTGEDTQY